This entry lists 18 T cell receptor beta chains sequenced from one sample in a study of T cell repertoires in ileal Crohn's disease (dated by TCRdb to between 2018 and 2021). Preparation of the library involved the immunoSEQ multiplex PCR assay. This is the immuneACCESS table as TCRdb keeps it, with only in-frame sequences that have V and J called. A part of the clones is gone; compared with another copy, unresolved V genes explain less than half, and the rest is unexplained. Present in this sample are roughly 11,000 clones, more than 75% of which were seen just once. The top ten clonotypes cover about 4.5% of the sample. The specimen was ileal tissue. All receptors derive from an adult with Crohn's disease.

This chain joins TRBV9 and TRBJ2-7; 11 bases are shared with TRBD2. The CDR3 consists of 15 residues. Per the germline V gene, CDR1 is SGDLS and CDR2 is YYNGEE. V was clipped by 4 bases and J by 5 bases; unmatched bases: 8. This CDR3 is CASSLSSGLADEQYF. The CDR3 coding sequence is TGTGCCAGCAGCCTAAGTTCGGGACTAGCGGACGAGCAGTACTTC.

The chain couples TRBV10-1 to TRBJ2-7, with D uncertain. The CDR3 consists of 12 residues. Germline values: CDR1 WNHNN, CDR2 SYGVQD (reference sequence). V gave up 6 bases and J gave up 3 bases, with 9 bases separating them. CDR3 coding DNA: TGCGCCAGCAGGCAACATGGCTACGAGCAGTACTTC. It encodes CASRQHGYEQYF.

The V gene is TRBV19, the J gene TRBJ1-3; D gene unclear. Germline CDR1 is LNHDA and CDR2 is SQIVND (reference sequence). V was pared by 8 bases and J by 4 bases, with 18 bases between. This CDR3 comprises 15 residues. CDR3 nucleotides: TGTGCCAGTTCCTCGACTGTTTCTCGCGGAAACACCATATATTTT. This sequence encodes CASSSTVSRGNTIYF.

This clone was observed a single time. The chain couples TRBV19 to TRBJ2-7; 10 nucleotides align to TRBD1. This CDR3 comprises 14 residues. From germline, CDR1 is LNHDA and CDR2 SQIVND (reference sequence). Losses at the gene ends were 6 bases for V and 6 bases for J; bases not matched to a gene: 8. The CDR3 sequence is CASRETGGIGEQYF. The CDR3 DNA reads TGTGCCAGTAGGGAGACAGGGGGCATAGGCGAGCAGTACTTC.

The V call is TRBV4-1, the J call TRBJ2-3, with 8 nucleotides matching TRBD1. Losses at the gene ends were 4 bases for V and 1 base for J; bases not matched to a gene: 4. The germline V gene encodes CDR1 MGHRA and CDR2 YSYEKL. This CDR3 has 15 residues. CDR3 DNA: TGCGCCAGCAGCCTTTTGGACAGGGGCACAGATACGCAGTATTTT. Translating gives CASSLLDRGTDTQYF.

The chain employs TRBV7-2 and TRBJ2-3; D possibly corresponds to TRBD2 (6 bases). The germline V gene has CDR1 SGHTA and CDR2 FQGNSA. V was cut by 8 bases and J by 2 bases, with 11 bases left in between. This CDR3 comprises 13 residues. The CDR3 region has the DNA TGTGCCAGCTTTGGGGGGTCCACAGATACGCAGTATTTT. It specifies CASFGGSTDTQYF.

The chain uses TRBV6-1 and TRBJ1-1; the D gene is possibly TRBD1 (6 bases). Trimming took off 6 bases at V and 8 bases at J, with 16 bases between the two ends. The germline V gene has CDR1 MNHNS and CDR2 SASEGT. This CDR3 region has 13 residues. CDR3 amino acids: CASRENPGTEAFF. CDR3 bases: TGTGCCAGCAGGGAGAACCCCGGGACAGAAGCTTTCTTT.

This rearrangement joins TRBV10-3 to TRBJ1-2, with 9 bases lining up with TRBD1. The CDR3 is 15 amino acids. The junction had 5 bases not matched to a gene; V was cut back by 4 bases and J by 2 bases. From germline, CDR1 is ENHRY and CDR2 SYGVKD. The CDR3 bases are TGTGCCATCAGTGGTGGGACAGGGCAGAACTATGGCTACACCTTC. This sequence encodes CAISGGTGQNYGYTF.

V is TRBV19 and J is TRBJ2-7, with 7 bases matching TRBD1. CDR3 length equals 13 residues. The germline gives CDR1 LNHDA, CDR2 SQIVND (reference sequence). V gave up 10 bases and J gave up 4 bases; unmatched junction bases: 10. The CDR3 spells CATSGEGAYEQYF. CDR3 bases: TGTGCCACCTCCGGAGAGGGGGCGTACGAGCAGTACTTC.

The J gene is TRBJ1-1, the V gene TRBV27; 7 bases agree with TRBD1. This CDR3 region has 13 residues. With V trimmed by 3 bases and J by 6 bases, 4 bases remained unmatched. Germline assignment: CDR1 MNHEY and CDR2 SMNVEV (reference sequence). CDR3 amino acids: CASSFQGVAEAFF. CDR3 bases: TGTGCCAGCAGTTTTCAGGGGGTAGCTGAAGCTTTCTTT.

V usage is TRBV5-1 and J usage is TRBJ2-3; 9 bases are shared with TRBD2. The V gene end was trimmed by 0 bases and the J gene end by 4 bases; junction bases not matched to a gene: 3. This CDR3 has 15 amino acids. Germline V gives CDR1 SGHRS, CDR2 YFSETQ. CDR3 DNA: TGCGCCAGCAGCTTGGGGTCTAGCGGGGCAGATACGCAGTATTTT. It specifies CASSLGSSGADTQYF.

This chain joins TRBV2 and TRBJ2-3, with TRBD1 matching over 7 bases. The germline gives CDR1 SNHLY, CDR2 FYNNEI. The CDR3 runs 15 residues. The J segment lost 7 bases and the V segment lost 7 bases, leaving 14 bases of the junction unmatched. This CDR3 reads CASTPDRVGPNTQYF. For the CDR3, the DNA is TGTGCCAGCACCCCCGACAGGGTTGGTCCCAATACGCAGTATTTT.

CDR3 region: CASRTTGFNYEQYF. CDR3 bases: TGTGCCAGCAGAACAACAGGGTTCAACTACGAGCAGTACTTC. The J gene is TRBJ2-7, the V gene TRBV6-1; TRBD1 might be the D (6 bases). The CDR3 covers 14 residues. V shed 6 bases and J shed 3 bases, with 15 bases lying between them. Per germline, CDR1 MNHNS and CDR2 SASEGT.

The chain uses TRBV4-2 and TRBJ2-3, with D uncertain. This CDR3 comprises 14 residues. In germline, CDR1 is LGHNA, CDR2 YNFKEQ. V was cut by 2 bases and J by 6 bases, with 12 bases left in between. The CDR3 DNA reads TGTGCCAGCAGCCAAAACGTCCGCGCGGATACGCAGTATTTT. Protein: CASSQNVRADTQYF.

This clone has just a few counts. The chain is built from TRBV27 and TRBJ1-2; perhaps TRBD1 as D (6 bases). V gave up 6 bases and J gave up 0 bases, with 17 bases separating them. Per germline, CDR1 MNHEY and CDR2 SMNVEV (reference sequence). CDR3 length: 16 residues. The CDR3 nucleotides read TGTGCCAGCAGAGTTCCCGGGACACAATCTAACTATGGCTACACCTTC. Its protein product is CASRVPGTQSNYGYTF.

This clone occurred once. This rearrangement joins TRBV29-1 to TRBJ2-1; TRBD1 might be the D (6 bases). The germline V gene encodes CDR1 SQVTM and CDR2 ANQGSEA. This CDR3 has 15 residues. V gave up 4 bases and J gave up 4 bases, with 17 bases separating them. CDR3 in amino acids: CSVVGTLARYNEQFF. Here the CDR3 DNA reads TGCAGCGTTGTAGGGACACTTGCCCGTTACAATGAGCAGTTCTTC.

In its sample, this clone was seen once. The chain uses TRBV6-1 and TRBJ2-5; 7 nucleotides align to TRBD1. The DNA end is a closer match to TRBJ2-7, so the J assignment may be wrong. The CDR3 spans 12 residues. Germline lookup yields CDR1 MNHNS and CDR2 SASEGT. In DNA form, the CDR3 reads TGTGCCAGCAGTGGGGACAGTTACGAGCAGTACTTC. This codes for CASSGDSYEQYF.

This chain connects TRBV18 to TRBJ2-5; 10 nucleotides agree with TRBD2. V was clipped by 0 bases and J by 4 bases; unmatched bases: 5. Germline lookup yields CDR1 KGHSH and CDR2 LQKENI. The CDR3 is made up of 16 amino acids. The CDR3 sequence is CASSPPGLARGETQYF. CDR3 DNA: TGTGCCAGCTCACCACCGGGACTAGCGAGGGGAGAGACCCAGTACTTC.